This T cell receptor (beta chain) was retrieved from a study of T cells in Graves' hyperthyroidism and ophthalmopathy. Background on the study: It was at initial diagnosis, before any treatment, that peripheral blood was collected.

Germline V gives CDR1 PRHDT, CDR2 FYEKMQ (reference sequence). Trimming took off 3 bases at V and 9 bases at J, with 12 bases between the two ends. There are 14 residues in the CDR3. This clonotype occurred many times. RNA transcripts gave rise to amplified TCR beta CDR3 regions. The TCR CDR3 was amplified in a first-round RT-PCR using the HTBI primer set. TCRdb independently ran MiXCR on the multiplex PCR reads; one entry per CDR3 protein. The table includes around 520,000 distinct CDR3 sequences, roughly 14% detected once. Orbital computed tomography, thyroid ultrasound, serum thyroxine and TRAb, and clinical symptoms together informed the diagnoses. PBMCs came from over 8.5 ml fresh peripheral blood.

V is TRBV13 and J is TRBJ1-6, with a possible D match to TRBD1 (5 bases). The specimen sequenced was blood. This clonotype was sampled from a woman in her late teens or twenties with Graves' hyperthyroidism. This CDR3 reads CASSFQGSSSPLHF. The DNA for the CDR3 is TGTGCCAGCAGCTTTCAGGGAAGTAGTTCACCCCTCCACTTT. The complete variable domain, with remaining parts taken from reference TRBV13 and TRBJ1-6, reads AAGVIQSPRHLIKEKRETATLKCYPIPRHDTVYWYQQGPGQDPQFLISFYEKMQSDKGSIPDRFSAQQFSDYHSELNMSSLELGDSALYFCASSFQGSSSPLHFGNGTRLTVT.